These 5 T cell receptor beta chains were sequenced from one sample in a study of control samples from healthy donors and cancer patients. The method was immunoSEQ multiplex PCR; TCRdb's version includes in-frame clones alone and lacks a portion of them. The table records roughly 100,000 clones, about 89% of them present only once. The sequencing input was PBMCs. Receptors originate from a man aged 55 to 70 with lung cancer.

This sequence joins TRBV29-1 and TRBJ1-1; a weak D match, TRBD1 (6 bases). The CDR3 covers 13 residues. Per the germline V gene, CDR1 is SQVTM and CDR2 is ANQGSEA. V gave up 3 bases and J gave up 4 bases, with 12 bases separating them. CDR3 protein: CSVDKGGRTEAFF. CDR3 nucleotide sequence: TGCAGCGTTGATAAGGGGGGCCGCACTGAAGCTTTCTTT.

V gene TRBV4-2 combines with J gene TRBJ1-2; D ambiguous. This CDR3 comprises 13 residues. Germline-derived CDR1 and CDR2 are LGHNA and YNFKEQ. V was cut by 1 base and J by 5 bases, with 8 bases left in between. CDR3 amino acids: CASSQGDRYGYTF. CDR3 DNA: TGTGCCAGCAGCCAAGGGGATAGGTATGGCTACACCTTC.

The chain employs TRBV19 and TRBJ1-3, with 9 nucleotides matching TRBD1. V shed 3 bases, J shed 0 bases, and the junction held 15 bases outside the gene matches. Per germline, CDR1 LNHDA and CDR2 SQIVND (reference sequence). The CDR3 length is 20 residues. The chain's CDR3 is CASSIQLRGTGLLSGNTIYF. In DNA, the CDR3 is TGTGCCAGTAGTATCCAGCTTCGCGGGACAGGGTTACTCTCTGGAAACACCATATATTTT.

This clone has a single count. The rearrangement links TRBV5-4 to TRBJ2-5, with 9 bases matching TRBD1. The germline V gene has CDR1 SGHNT and CDR2 YYREEE (reference sequence). J gave up 5 bases and V 2 bases, and 7 bases lay outside the gene matches. The CDR3 is 15 residues long. The DNA for the CDR3 is TGTGCCAGCAGCTTTAGGGGACAGGGAGAGGAGACCCAGTACTTC. Amino acids: CASSFRGQGEETQYF.

The chain joins TRBV29-1 to TRBJ2-1; D is possibly TRBD1 (5 bases). Germline V gene sequence: CDR1 SQVTM, CDR2 ANQGSEA. The length of the CDR3 is 14 residues. Trimming cost V 3 bases and J 7 bases, with 16 bases left between them. The DNA for the CDR3 is TGCAGCGTTGATGAGGTTAGGGGTCGTAATGAGCAGTTCTTC. It is translated as CSVDEVRGRNEQFF.